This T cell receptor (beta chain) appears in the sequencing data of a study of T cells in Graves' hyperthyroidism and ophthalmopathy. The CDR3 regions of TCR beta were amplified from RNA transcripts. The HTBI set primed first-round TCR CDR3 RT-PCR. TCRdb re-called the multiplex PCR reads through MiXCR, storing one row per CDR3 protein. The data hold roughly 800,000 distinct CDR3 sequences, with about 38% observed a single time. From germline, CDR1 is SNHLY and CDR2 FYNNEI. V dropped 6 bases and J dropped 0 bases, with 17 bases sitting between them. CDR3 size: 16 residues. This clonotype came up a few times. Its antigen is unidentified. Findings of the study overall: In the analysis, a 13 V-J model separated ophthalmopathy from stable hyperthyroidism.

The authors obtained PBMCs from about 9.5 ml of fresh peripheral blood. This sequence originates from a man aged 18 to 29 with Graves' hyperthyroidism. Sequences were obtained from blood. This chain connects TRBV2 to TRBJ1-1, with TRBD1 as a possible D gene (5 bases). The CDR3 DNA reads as TGTGCCAGCAGCTTGGAGGGGCCGGCGGTGAACACTGAAGCTTTCTTT. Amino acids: CASSLEGPAVNTEAFF.